This TCR beta chain was retrieved from a study of monozygotic twins with cystic fibrosis. The germline CDR1 and CDR2 sequences are SGHTA and FQGNSA. The CDR3 is 15 residues long. Trimming took 1 base from V and 6 from J, leaving 13 bases between them. On this clone itself: Antigen unknown.

Libraries were prepared by immunoSEQ multiplex PCR; TCRdb keeps only in-frame clonotypes and omits some of them. The table records 30,000 to 35,000 clones, approximately 72% of them present only once. Findings and caveats of the study: Monozygotic CF twin pairs shared significantly more nucleotide-identical clonotypes than unrelated CF individuals did.

This clonotype originated in a girl between 5 and 17 years old with cystic fibrosis. The sequenced sample consisted of blood. This sequence joins TRBV7-2 and TRBJ1-5; no definite D call. The CDR3 coding sequence is TGTGCCAGCAGCTTAGGGCACGGCCCAGGTCAGCCCCAGCATTTT. This codes for CASSLGHGPGQPQHF.